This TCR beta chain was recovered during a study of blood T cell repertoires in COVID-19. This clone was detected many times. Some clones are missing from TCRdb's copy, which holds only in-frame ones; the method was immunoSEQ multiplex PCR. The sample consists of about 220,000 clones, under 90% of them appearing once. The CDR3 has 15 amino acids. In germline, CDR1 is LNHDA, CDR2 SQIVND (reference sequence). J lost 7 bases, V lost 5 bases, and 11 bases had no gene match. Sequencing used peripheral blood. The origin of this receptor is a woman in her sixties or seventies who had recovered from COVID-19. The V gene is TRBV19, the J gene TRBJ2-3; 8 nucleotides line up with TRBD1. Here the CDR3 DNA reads TGTGCCAGTAGTTTTCCAGGGGGCTGGATGAATACGCAGTATTTT. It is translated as CASSFPGGWMNTQYF.